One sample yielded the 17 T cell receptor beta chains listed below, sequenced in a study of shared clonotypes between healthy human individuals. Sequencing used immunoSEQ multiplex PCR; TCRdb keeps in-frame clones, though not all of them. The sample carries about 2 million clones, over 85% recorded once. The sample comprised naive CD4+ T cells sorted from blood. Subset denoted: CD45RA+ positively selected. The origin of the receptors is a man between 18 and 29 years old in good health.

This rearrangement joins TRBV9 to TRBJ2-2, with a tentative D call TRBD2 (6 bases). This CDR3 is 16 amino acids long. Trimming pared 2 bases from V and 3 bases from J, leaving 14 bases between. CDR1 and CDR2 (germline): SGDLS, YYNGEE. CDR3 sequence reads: CASSVLASAYTGELFF. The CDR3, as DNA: TGTGCCAGCAGCGTTTTAGCTAGCGCCTACACCGGGGAGCTGTTTTTT. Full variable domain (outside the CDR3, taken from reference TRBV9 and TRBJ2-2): DSGVTQTPKHLITATGQRVTLRCSPRSGDLSVYWYQQSLDQGLQFLIQYYNGEERAKGNILERFSAQQFPDLHSELNLSSLELGDSALYFCASSVLASAYTGELFFGEGSRLTVL.

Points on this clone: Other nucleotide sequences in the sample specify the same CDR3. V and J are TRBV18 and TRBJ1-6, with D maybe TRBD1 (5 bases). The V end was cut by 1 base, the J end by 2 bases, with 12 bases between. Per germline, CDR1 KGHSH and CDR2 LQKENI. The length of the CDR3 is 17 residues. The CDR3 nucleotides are TGTGCCAGCTCACCACTGGCAGGGTCCACCTATAATTCACCCCTCCACTTT. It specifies CASSPLAGSTYNSPLHF. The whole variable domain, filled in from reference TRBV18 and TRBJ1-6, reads NAGVMQNPRHLVRRRGQEARLRCSPMKGHSHVYWYRQLPEEGLKFMVYLQKENIIDESGMPKERFSAEFPKEGPSILRIQQVVRGDSAAYFCASSPLAGSTYNSPLHFGNGTRLTVT.

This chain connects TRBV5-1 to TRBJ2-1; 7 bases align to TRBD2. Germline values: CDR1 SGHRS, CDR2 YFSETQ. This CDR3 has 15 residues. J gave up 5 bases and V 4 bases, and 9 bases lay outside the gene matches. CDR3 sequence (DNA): TGCGCCAGCAGCATTGAGGCTAGCGGAAACAATGAGCAGTTCTTC. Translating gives CASSIEASGNNEQFF.

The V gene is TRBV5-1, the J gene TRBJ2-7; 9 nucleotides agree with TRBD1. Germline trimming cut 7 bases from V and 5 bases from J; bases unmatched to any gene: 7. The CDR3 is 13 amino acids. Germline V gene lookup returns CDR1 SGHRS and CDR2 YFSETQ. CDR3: CASGTGYSDEQYF. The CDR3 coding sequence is TGCGCCAGCGGGACAGGGTATAGCGACGAGCAGTACTTC.

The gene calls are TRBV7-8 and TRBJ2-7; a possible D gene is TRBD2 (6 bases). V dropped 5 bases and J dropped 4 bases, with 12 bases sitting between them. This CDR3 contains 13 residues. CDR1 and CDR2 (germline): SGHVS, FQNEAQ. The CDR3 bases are TGTGCCAGCAGCACCGTTGGGGGGTACGAGCAGTACTTC. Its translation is CASSTVGGYEQYF.

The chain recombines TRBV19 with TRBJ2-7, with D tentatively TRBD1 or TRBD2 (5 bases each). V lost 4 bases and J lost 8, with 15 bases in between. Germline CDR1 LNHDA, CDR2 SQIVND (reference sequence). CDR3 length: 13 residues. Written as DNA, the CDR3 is TGTGCCAGTAGTAAGGGGTTAGCGCAGCAGCAGTACTTC. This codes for CASSKGLAQQQYF.

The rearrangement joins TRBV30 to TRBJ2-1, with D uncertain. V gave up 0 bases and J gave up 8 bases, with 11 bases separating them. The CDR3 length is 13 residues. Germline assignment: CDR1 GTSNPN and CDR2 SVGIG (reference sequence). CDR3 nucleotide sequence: TGTGCCTGGAGTGTTCTAGTGAATGATGAGCAGTTCTTC. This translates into CAWSVLVNDEQFF.

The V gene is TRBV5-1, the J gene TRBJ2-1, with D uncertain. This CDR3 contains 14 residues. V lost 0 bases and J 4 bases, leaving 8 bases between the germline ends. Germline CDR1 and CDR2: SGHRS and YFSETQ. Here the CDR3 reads CASSLATPYNEQFF. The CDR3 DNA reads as TGCGCCAGCAGCTTGGCGACTCCGTACAATGAGCAGTTCTTC.

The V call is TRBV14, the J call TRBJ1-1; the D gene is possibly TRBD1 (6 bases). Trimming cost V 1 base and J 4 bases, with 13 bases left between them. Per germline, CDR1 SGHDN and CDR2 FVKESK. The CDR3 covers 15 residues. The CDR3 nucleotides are TGTGCCAGCAGCCAAGTCGGGGGGCGAGGCACTGAAGCTTTCTTT. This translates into CASSQVGGRGTEAFF.

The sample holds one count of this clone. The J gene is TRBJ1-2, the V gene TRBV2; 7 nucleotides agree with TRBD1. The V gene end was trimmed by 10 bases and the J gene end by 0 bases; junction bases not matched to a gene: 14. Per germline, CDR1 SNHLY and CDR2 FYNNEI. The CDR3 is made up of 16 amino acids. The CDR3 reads CAIWGQQLPTNYGYTF. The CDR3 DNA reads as TGTGCCATCTGGGGACAGCAGTTACCCACTAACTATGGCTACACCTTC.

The CDR3 sequence: CASSRTEDGSYAYEQYF. The CDR3 DNA reads as TGTGCCAGTAGTAGGACAGAGGACGGATCATACGCCTACGAGCAGTACTTC. The V gene is TRBV19, the J gene TRBJ2-7; D perhaps matches TRBD1 (6 bases). Germline V gene data show CDR1 as LNHDA and CDR2 as SQIVND (reference sequence). This CDR3 spans 17 amino acids. V dropped 4 bases and J dropped 2 bases, with 21 bases sitting between them. The full variable domain, with the rest looked up from reference TRBV19 and TRBJ2-7, is DGGITQSPKYLFRKEGQNVTLSCEQNLNHDAMYWYRQDPGQGLRLIYYSQIVNDFQKGDIAEGYSVSREKKESFPLTVTSAQKNPTAFYLCASSRTEDGSYAYEQYFGPGTRLTVT.

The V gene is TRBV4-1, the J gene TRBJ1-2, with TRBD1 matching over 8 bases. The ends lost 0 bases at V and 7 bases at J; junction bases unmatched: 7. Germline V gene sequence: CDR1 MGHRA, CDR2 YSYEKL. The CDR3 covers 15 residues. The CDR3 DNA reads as TGCGCCAGCAGCCAAGATCTCAGGGGGCCAAGTGGCTACACCTTC. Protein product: CASSQDLRGPSGYTF.

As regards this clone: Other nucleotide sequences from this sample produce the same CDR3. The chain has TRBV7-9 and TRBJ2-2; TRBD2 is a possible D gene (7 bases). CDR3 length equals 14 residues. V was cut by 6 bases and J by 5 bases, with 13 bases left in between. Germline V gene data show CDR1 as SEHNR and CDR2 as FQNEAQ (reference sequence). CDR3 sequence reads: CASRLQGGTGELFF. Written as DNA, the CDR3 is TGTGCCAGCAGGCTACAGGGAGGGACCGGGGAGCTGTTTTTT.

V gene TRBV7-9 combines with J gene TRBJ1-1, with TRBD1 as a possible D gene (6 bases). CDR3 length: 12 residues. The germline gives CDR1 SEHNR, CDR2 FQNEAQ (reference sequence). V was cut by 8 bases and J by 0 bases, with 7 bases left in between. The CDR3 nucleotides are TGTGCCAGCGACAGGTTGAACACTGAAGCTTTCTTT. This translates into CASDRLNTEAFF.

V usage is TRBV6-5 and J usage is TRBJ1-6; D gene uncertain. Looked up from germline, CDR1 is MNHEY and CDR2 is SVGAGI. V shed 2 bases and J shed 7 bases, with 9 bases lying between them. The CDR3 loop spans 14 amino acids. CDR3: CASSYLGLNSPLHF. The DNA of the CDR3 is TGTGCCAGCAGTTACCTCGGACTGAATTCACCCCTCCACTTT.

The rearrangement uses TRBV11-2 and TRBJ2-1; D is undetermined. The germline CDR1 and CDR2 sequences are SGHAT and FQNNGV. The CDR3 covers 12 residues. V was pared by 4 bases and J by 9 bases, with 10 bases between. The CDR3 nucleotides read TGTGCCAGCAGCTCTGGCGGACGTGAGCAGTTCTTC. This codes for CASSSGGREQFF.

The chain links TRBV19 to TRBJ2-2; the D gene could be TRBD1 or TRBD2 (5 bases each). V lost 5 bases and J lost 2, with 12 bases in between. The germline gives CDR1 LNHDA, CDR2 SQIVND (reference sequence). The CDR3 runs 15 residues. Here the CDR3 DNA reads TGTGCCAGTAGTCCCCGGGGCATTAACACCGGGGAGCTGTTTTTT. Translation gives CASSPRGINTGELFF. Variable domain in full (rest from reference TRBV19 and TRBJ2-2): DGGITQSPKYLFRKEGQNVTLSCEQNLNHDAMYWYRQDPGQGLRLIYYSQIVNDFQKGDIAEGYSVSREKKESFPLTVTSAQKNPTAFYLCASSPRGINTGELFFGEGSRLTVL.